The 12 T cell receptor beta chains given below trace back to one sample, sequenced in a study of human T cells and chemical hapten exposure. TCRdb analysed the RACE reads with MiXCR anew, one entry per CDR3 protein. Found here are 80,000 to 100,000 distinct CDR3 sequences, about 11% of them singletons; the top ten hold roughly 1%. Time point specified: patch test 3, about 24 weeks after DPC sensitization. Noted treatment: therapeutic diphenylcyclopropenone sensitization with weekly scalp DPC. The specimen was whole blood, collected in connection with sensitization to the hapten diphenylcyclopropenone (DPC). These receptors came from a woman aged 25 to 39 with alopecia areata. Some clones in this sample may be carry-over from other donors' samples.

This chain connects TRBV7-2 to TRBJ1-2; no clear D gene. Germline V gives CDR1 SGHTA, CDR2 FQGNSA. CDR3 length: 11 amino acids. The V gene lost 4 bases and the J gene lost 5 bases, with 5 bases spanning the gap. The CDR3 loop is CASSSQYGYTF. For the CDR3, the DNA is TGTGCCAGCAGCTCCCAGTATGGCTACACCTTC.

This clonotype was counted at least ten times. The gene calls are TRBV27 and TRBJ2-1; D may be TRBD1 (6 bases). V was trimmed by 5 bases and J by 4 bases, leaving 18 bases between them. Germline values: CDR1 MNHEY, CDR2 SMNVEV (reference sequence). The CDR3 is made up of 16 amino acids. The CDR3 is CASSPNQGTQYNEQFF. The CDR3 nucleotides are TGTGCCAGCAGTCCCAACCAGGGGACCCAATACAATGAGCAGTTCTTC.

This clonotype occurred many times. The gene calls are TRBV20-1 and TRBJ2-3, with TRBD1 matching 7 bases. J was trimmed by 3 bases and V by 5 bases; bases with no gene match: 5. This CDR3 comprises 13 residues. Looked up from germline, CDR1 is DFQATT and CDR2 is SNEGSKA (reference sequence). In DNA, the CDR3 is TGCAGTGCTCCCCGACAGGGTACAGATACGCAGTATTTT. It is translated as CSAPRQGTDTQYF.

Many counts were recorded for this clonotype. The J gene is TRBJ1-2, the V gene TRBV7-2; a weak D match, TRBD1 (6 bases). CDR3 size: 15 residues. Germline CDR1 and CDR2: SGHTA and FQGNSA. The V and J ends lost 0 bases and 6 bases respectively, with 14 bases between them. The CDR3 coding sequence is TGTGCCAGCAGCTTAGCGACAGGACTAATCGATGGCTACACCTTC. Translating gives CASSLATGLIDGYTF.

This clonotype turned up a few times. This chain joins TRBV30 and TRBJ2-5, with a possible D match to TRBD2 (6 bases). V was cut by 2 bases and J by 2 bases, with 18 bases left in between. Germline CDR1 GTSNPN, CDR2 SVGIG (reference sequence). CDR3 length: 16 amino acids. The CDR3: CAWSTGTGKIQETQYF. Here the CDR3 DNA reads TGTGCCTGGAGTACCGGGACTGGCAAAATACAAGAGACCCAGTACTTC.

The sample holds many counts of this clonotype. The V gene is TRBV3-1, the J gene TRBJ2-3, with D unclear. Deletions cut 1 base from V and 2 bases from J, with 7 bases between. CDR1 is LGHDT and CDR2 is YNNKEL in the germline V gene (reference sequence). This CDR3 is built from 14 residues. DNA for the CDR3: TGTGCCAGCAGCCAAGTCAGGACCACAGATACGCAGTATTTT. This encodes CASSQVRTTDTQYF.

In its sample, this clonotype was seen many times. This chain uses TRBV28 with TRBJ1-1; unclear D gene. CDR3 size: 14 residues. V was trimmed by 5 bases and J by 1 base, leaving 11 bases between them. In germline, CDR1 is MDHEN, CDR2 SYDVKM. The CDR3 loop is CASSPTPSNTEAFF. CDR3 sequence (DNA): TGTGCCAGCAGTCCCACCCCTTCGAACACTGAAGCTTTCTTT.

In this sample, this clonotype turned up many times. The chain recombines TRBV28 with TRBJ1-6; tentatively, D is TRBD1 (6 bases). This CDR3 is built from 14 residues. The V gene lost 7 bases and the J gene lost 9 bases, with 16 bases spanning the gap. Germline CDR1 MDHEN, CDR2 SYDVKM. CDR3 sequence: CASMPGQRRSPLHF. The CDR3 DNA sequence: TGTGCCAGCATGCCGGGACAACGACGTTCACCCCTCCACTTT. The variable domain in full, completed from reference TRBV28 and TRBJ1-6, reads DVKVTQSSRYLVKRTGEKVFLECVQDMDHENMFWYRQDPGLGLRLIYFSYDVKMKEKGDIPEGYSVSREKKERFSLILESASTNQTSMYLCASMPGQRRSPLHFGNGTRLTVT.

DNA for the CDR3: TGTGCCAGCAGTTACTCGAAGGGGGCAGGGGGTAATTCACCCCTCCACTTT. Amino acids: CASSYSKGAGGNSPLHF. The chain joins TRBV6-6 to TRBJ1-6; 7 positions match TRBD1. The germline gives CDR1 MNHNY, CDR2 SVGAGI (reference sequence). The CDR3 covers 17 residues. V gave up 0 bases and J gave up 6 bases; unmatched junction bases: 8.

This clonotype was observed at least ten times. This chain links TRBV18 with TRBJ1-1; TRBD1 agrees at 7 bases. The germline V gene has CDR1 KGHSH and CDR2 LQKENI. The CDR3 has 13 amino acids. Trimming removed 5 bases from V and 3 bases from J; junction bases left unmatched: 3. The chain's CDR3 is CASSAQGDTEAFF. Written as DNA, the CDR3 is TGTGCCAGCTCAGCCCAGGGGGACACTGAAGCTTTCTTT.

This clonotype was recorded at least ten times. The V and J genes are TRBV29-1 and TRBJ1-1; no definite D call. The V and J ends lost 6 bases and 1 base respectively, with 6 bases between them. The germline V gene has CDR1 SQVTM and CDR2 ANQGSEA. The CDR3 has 11 amino acids. The CDR3 DNA is TGCAGCGTCCCGAAGAACACTGAAGCTTTCTTT. Amino acids: CSVPKNTEAFF.

This clonotype was observed many times. J is TRBJ2-3 and V is TRBV11-2, with D uncertain. The CDR3 consists of 14 residues. CDR1 is SGHAT and CDR2 is FQNNGV in the germline V gene. Trimming took off 5 bases at V and 3 bases at J, with 12 bases between the two ends. CDR3 sequence (DNA): TGTGCCAGCAGCAGGTCTTCAGTTACAGATACGCAGTATTTT. Its protein is CASSRSSVTDTQYF.